This entry lists 30 T cell receptor beta chains sequenced from one sample in a study of blood T cell repertoires in COVID-19. TCRdb keeps only in-frame clones here, not all; method: immunoSEQ multiplex PCR. The sample consists of approximately 210,000 clones, around three quarters of them appearing once. Sequenced sample: PBMCs or T cells enriched from blood (not recorded which). Receptors were obtained from a woman between 45 and 60 years old with acute COVID-19.

The rearrangement links TRBV10-1 to TRBJ2-1; possible D gene TRBD2, 5 bases. Germline V gene sequence: CDR1 WNHNN, CDR2 SYGVQD (reference sequence). Trimming removed 8 bases from V and 6 bases from J, with 14 bases in between. CDR3 size: 13 residues. CDR3 sequence (DNA): TGCGCCAGCCAAGACTATTGGGGCAATGAGCAGTTCTTC. Its protein product is CASQDYWGNEQFF.

This chain joins TRBV3-1 (or the pseudogene TRBV3-2) and TRBJ1-6, with TRBD1 matching over 11 bases. V trimming: 2 bases; J trimming: 6 bases; junction bases outside the gene matches: 9. The germline gives CDR1 LGHDT, CDR2 YNNKEL (reference sequence). CDR3 length: 18 amino acids. The CDR3 DNA is TGTGCCAGCAGCCAAATCCGGGACAGGGGGTTATTTAATTCACCCCTCCACTTT. This sequence encodes CASSQIRDRGLFNSPLHF.

This clone was seen ten or more times. The chain joins TRBV5-1 to TRBJ2-1; maybe TRBD2 (7 bases). The CDR3 consists of 15 residues. Germline V gene sequence: CDR1 SGHRS, CDR2 YFSETQ. V shed 6 bases and J shed 4 bases, with 17 bases lying between them. The CDR3 region has the DNA TGCGCCAGCACCTCGGGGGGCCTACTATACAATGAGCAGTTCTTC. Translation gives CASTSGGLLYNEQFF.

The V and J genes are TRBV6-1 and TRBJ1-5; no firm D call. Trimming cost V 3 bases and J 0 bases, with 9 bases left between them. The CDR3 extends over 15 amino acids. CDR1 is MNHNS and CDR2 is SASEGT in the germline V gene. The CDR3 bases are TGTGCCAGCAGTGAGCGACGGGATAGCAATCAGCCCCAGCATTTT. Its protein product is CASSERRDSNQPQHF.

This chain connects TRBV28 to TRBJ1-5; 9 nucleotides agree with TRBD1. The CDR3 spans 14 residues. V was clipped by 6 bases and J by 6 bases; unmatched bases: 6. Germline CDR1 is MDHEN and CDR2 is SYDVKM. For the CDR3, the DNA is TGTGCCAGCAGGCCGGGACAGGGTGGTCAGCCCCAGCATTTT. Its translation: CASRPGQGGQPQHF.

The genes are TRBV5-1 and TRBJ2-2, with 7 bases fitting TRBD1. V was pared by 4 bases and J by 0 bases, with 3 bases of the junction left unmatched. The CDR3 spans 15 residues. The germline gives CDR1 SGHRS, CDR2 YFSETQ. Written as DNA, the CDR3 is TGCGCCAGCAGCAAGGACAGGTCGAACACCGGGGAGCTGTTTTTT. This gives the protein CASSKDRSNTGELFF. Using reference TRBV5-1 and TRBJ2-2 for the parts outside the CDR3, the full variable domain is KAGVTQTPRYLIKTRGQQVTLSCSPISGHRSVSWYQQTPGQGLQFLFEYFSETQRNKGNFPGRFSGRQFSNSRSEMNVSTLELGDSALYLCASSKDRSNTGELFFGEGSRLTVL.

The chain combines TRBV27 with TRBJ1-2; D perhaps matches TRBD1 (6 bases). CDR3 length: 13 amino acids. V was trimmed by 3 bases and J by 3 bases, leaving 8 bases between them. The V gene's germline CDR1 is MNHEY and CDR2 SMNVEV (reference sequence). The CDR3 protein is CASSFYRDYGYTF. Here the CDR3 DNA reads TGTGCCAGCAGTTTCTACAGGGACTATGGCTACACCTTC.

The V gene is TRBV7-8, the J gene TRBJ1-1; 8 positions agree with TRBD1. Germline CDR1 and CDR2: SGHVS and FQNEAQ. The CDR3 extends over 15 amino acids. V shed 6 bases, J shed 5 bases, and the junction held 11 bases outside the gene matches. DNA for the CDR3: TGTGCCAGCAGAGACACAGGGGGAGAGGTTACTGAAGCTTTCTTT. Its protein is CASRDTGGEVTEAFF.

The chain couples TRBV5-1 to TRBJ2-2; possibly TRBD1 for D (6 bases). V lost 9 bases and J 5 bases, leaving 17 bases between the germline ends. This CDR3 spans 14 amino acids. Germline loops: CDR1 SGHRS, CDR2 YFSETQ. CDR3 amino acids: CATSRQVQTGELFF. The CDR3 nucleotides read TGCGCCACCTCTCGACAGGTACAGACCGGGGAGCTGTTTTTT.

The V call is TRBV28, the J call TRBJ1-2; no reliable D call. The germline gives CDR1 MDHEN, CDR2 SYDVKM. Between the trimmed V and J ends, which lost 5 bases and 3 bases, there was a span of 4 bases. This CDR3 has 11 residues. CDR3 sequence: CASSPDYGYTF. CDR3 nucleotides: TGTGCCAGCAGTCCCGACTATGGCTACACCTTC.

This rearrangement joins TRBV5-4 to TRBJ2-1; 9 nucleotides agree with TRBD1. From germline, CDR1 is SGHNT and CDR2 YYREEE (reference sequence). This CDR3 has 15 amino acids. Trimming at V came to 1 base and at J to 4 bases, leaving 3 bases not matched to a gene. The CDR3 loop is CASSLWTGEYNEQFF. The CDR3, as DNA: TGTGCCAGCAGCTTGTGGACAGGGGAATACAATGAGCAGTTCTTC.

A few counts support this clone. The CDR3 is CASSRGDSNEKLFF. CDR3 coding DNA: TGCGCCAGCAGCCGGGGGGACAGCAATGAAAAACTGTTTTTT. This chain links TRBV4-3 with TRBJ1-4; 7 bases are a match to TRBD1. CDR1 is LGHNA, CDR2 YSLEER, per germline. CDR3 length equals 14 residues. V lost 4 bases and J lost 5; bases outside the gene matches: 4.

The rearrangement joins TRBV28 to TRBJ1-1; TRBD1 aligns across 9 bases. The germline V gene encodes CDR1 MDHEN and CDR2 SYDVKM. Trimming removed 7 bases from V and 5 bases from J; junction bases left unmatched: 5. This CDR3 region has 13 residues. This chain's CDR3 is CASTRDRVTEAFF. CDR3 sequence (DNA): TGTGCCAGCACTCGGGACAGGGTGACTGAAGCTTTCTTT. Together with reference TRBV28 and TRBJ1-1, the CDR3 gives the full variable domain: DVKVTQSSRYLVKRTGEKVFLECVQDMDHENMFWYRQDPGLGLRLIYFSYDVKMKEKGDIPEGYSVSREKKERFSLILESASTNQTSMYLCASTRDRVTEAFFGQGTRLTVV.

V is TRBV20-1 and J is TRBJ1-3, with D perhaps matching TRBD1 (6 bases). CDR1 and CDR2 (germline): DFQATT, SNEGSKA (reference sequence). The CDR3 has 15 residues. Trimming took off 3 bases at V and 0 bases at J, with 12 bases between the two ends. The CDR3 reads CSASGQILSGNTIYF. The CDR3 coding sequence is TGCAGTGCTAGTGGACAGATTCTCTCTGGAAACACCATATATTTT.

The J gene is TRBJ2-3, the V gene TRBV4-2; tentative D call: TRBD2 (5 bases). The CDR3 is made up of 15 amino acids. Germline V gene lookup returns CDR1 LGHNA and CDR2 YNFKEQ. Trimming removed 0 bases at V and 6 bases at J, with 13 bases between. The CDR3 bases are TGTGCCAGCAGCCAAGATAGGAGGCTAGAGGATACGCAGTATTTT. This gives the protein CASSQDRRLEDTQYF.

This clone was found a few times. The chain links TRBV21-1 to TRBJ1-1. TRBV21-1 represents a pseudogene. The CDR3 runs 22 residues. CDR3 bases: TGTGCCAGCAGCAAAGAACTAGGGCCCCGTACCGACCGCCGGAAAAAAAACACTGAAGCTTTCTTT. Amino acids: CASSKELGPRTDRRKKNTEAFF.

The chain carries TRBV19 and TRBJ1-1, with D uncertain. This CDR3 is built from 12 residues. CDR1 LNHDA and CDR2 SQIVND come from the germline V gene (reference sequence). Deletions cut 6 bases from V and 1 base from J, with 6 bases between. The CDR3 loop reads CASRDKNTEAFF. In nucleotides, the CDR3 is TGTGCCAGTAGAGACAAGAACACTGAAGCTTTCTTT.

The chain has TRBV7-2 and TRBJ1-1; 7 bases line up with TRBD1. CDR3 size: 13 residues. CDR1 is SGHTA and CDR2 is FQGNSA in the germline V gene. Trimming took 6 bases from V and 0 from J; bases not matched to a gene: 1. The CDR3 nucleotides read TGTGCCAGCAGGCAGGGGGTGAACACTGAAGCTTTCTTT. The encoded protein is CASRQGVNTEAFF. Looking up the rest from reference TRBV7-2 and TRBJ1-1 gives the full variable domain: GAGVSQSPSNKVTEKGKDVELRCDPISGHTALYWYRQSLGQGLEFLIYFQGNSAPDKSGLPSDRFSAERTGGSVSTLTIQRTQQEDSAVYLCASRQGVNTEAFFGQGTRLTVV.

V gene TRBV4-3 combines with J gene TRBJ1-1; 8 positions agree with TRBD1. Losses at the gene ends were 1 base for V and 1 base for J; bases not matched to a gene: 8. The CDR3 is 17 residues long. Germline V gene sequence: CDR1 LGHNA, CDR2 YSLEER. The CDR3 nucleotides are TGCGCCAGCAGCCAAGGCCCCCAGGGGGCTAGGAACACTGAAGCTTTCTTT. Its translation: CASSQGPQGARNTEAFF.

A note on this clone: Likely a read error: the CDR3 ends without its conserved phenylalanine or tryptophan. It is unclear where the CDR3 begins or ends on the DNA, so no DNA is shown, and the CDR3 is as TCRdb lists it. CDR3 sequence reads: CASSRFPGL. The rearrangement uses TRBV5-8 and TRBJ2-4; the D call of TRBD1 is as the table states it, not checked on the DNA. CDR1 and CDR2 from the germline V gene are SGHTS and YDEGEE. The CDR3 length is 9 residues, termini included.

This chain joins TRBV6-5 and TRBJ2-2; 7 bases match TRBD1. V lost 2 bases and J lost 6; bases outside the gene matches: 9. The CDR3 runs 16 residues. Germline V gene data show CDR1 as MNHEY and CDR2 as SVGAGI. The CDR3: CASSYRVTGSAGELFF. DNA for the CDR3: TGTGCCAGCAGTTACCGTGTGACAGGGTCGGCCGGGGAGCTGTTTTTT.

This clone was counted between two and nine times. The genes are TRBV7-2 and TRBJ2-2; 7 nucleotides match TRBD1. Looked up from germline, CDR1 is SGHTA and CDR2 is FQGNSA. The CDR3 runs to 14 residues. V was pared by 3 bases and J by 4 bases, with 2 bases of the junction left unmatched. The CDR3 loop is CASSFDRATGELFF. The CDR3 DNA reads as TGTGCCAGCAGCTTTGACAGGGCCACCGGGGAGCTGTTTTTT.

This clone turned up a few times. The chain couples TRBV5-1 to TRBJ2-3; 8 bases match TRBD1. Germline loops: CDR1 SGHRS, CDR2 YFSETQ. This CDR3 has 16 residues. Losses at the gene ends were 4 bases for V and 0 bases for J; bases not matched to a gene: 7. Here the CDR3 reads CASSQQGVGSTDTQYF. CDR3 bases: TGCGCCAGCAGCCAACAGGGGGTAGGGAGCACAGATACGCAGTATTTT.

Remarks on this clone: Other nucleotide sequences from this sample produce the same CDR3. This sequence joins TRBV13 and TRBJ1-5; D unclear. The CDR3 has 15 amino acids. Germline V gene lookup returns CDR1 PRHDT and CDR2 FYEKMQ (reference sequence). V gave up 0 bases and J gave up 3 bases, with 9 bases separating them. The CDR3 sequence: CASSLGGRDNQPQHF. CDR3 DNA sequence: TGTGCCAGCAGCTTAGGGGGGAGGGACAATCAGCCCCAGCATTTT.

The chain combines TRBV9 with TRBJ1-4, with D perhaps matching TRBD1 (5 bases). This CDR3 comprises 13 residues. Trimming cost V 0 bases and J 8 bases, with 8 bases left between them. Germline V CDR1 and CDR2: SGDLS, YYNGEE. CDR3 sequence: CASSVGPGEKLFF. CDR3 in DNA: TGTGCCAGCAGCGTAGGGCCAGGGGAAAAACTGTTTTTT. Full variable domain (remainder filled in from reference TRBV9 and TRBJ1-4): DSGVTQTPKHLITATGQRVTLRCSPRSGDLSVYWYQQSLDQGLQFLIQYYNGEERAKGNILERFSAQQFPDLHSELNLSSLELGDSALYFCASSVGPGEKLFFGSGTQLSVL.

DNA of the CDR3: TGTGCCAGCAGTCTGGGACAGGGGAGCTATGGCTACACCTTC. Translating gives CASSLGQGSYGYTF. This rearrangement joins TRBV28 to TRBJ1-2; 10 nucleotides match TRBD1. The CDR3 sequence is 14 residues long. V trimming: 5 bases; J trimming: 4 bases; junction bases outside the gene matches: 4. Germline assignment: CDR1 MDHEN and CDR2 SYDVKM.

This clone showed up just a few times. The chain couples TRBV30 to TRBJ1-2; tentatively, D is TRBD1 (5 bases). The germline V gene has CDR1 GTSNPN and CDR2 SVGIG (reference sequence). This CDR3 region has 14 residues. V was trimmed by 0 bases and J by 7 bases, leaving 15 bases between them. The chain's CDR3 is CAWSVSGRASGYTF. CDR3 nucleotide sequence: TGTGCCTGGAGTGTATCGGGCAGGGCCAGTGGCTACACCTTC.

The rearrangement links TRBV3-1 (or the pseudogene TRBV3-2) to TRBJ1-6; 8 bases are a match to TRBD1. Per the germline V gene, CDR1 is LGHDT and CDR2 is YNNKEL (reference sequence). The CDR3 is made up of 16 amino acids. V was pared by 3 bases and J by 3 bases, with 4 bases of the junction left unmatched. CDR3 nucleotide sequence: TGTGCCAGCAGCCATGGGACAGGCAACTATAATTCACCCCTCCACTTT. It specifies CASSHGTGNYNSPLHF.

The count of this clone is one. The chain combines TRBV5-1 with TRBJ1-1; 10 bases line up with TRBD1. Per the germline V gene, CDR1 is SGHRS and CDR2 is YFSETQ. The CDR3 length is 14 residues. The junction had 4 bases not matched to a gene; V was cut back by 5 bases and J by 3 bases. CDR3 residues: CASSQDRGDTEAFF. DNA of the CDR3: TGCGCCAGCAGTCAGGACAGGGGGGACACTGAAGCTTTCTTT.

This chain uses TRBV19 with TRBJ2-1; D is unclear. The CDR3 covers 14 residues. Per the germline V gene, CDR1 is LNHDA and CDR2 is SQIVND (reference sequence). V lost 4 bases to trimming and J lost 10 bases, with 17 bases between them. This chain's CDR3 is CASSNISLVWEQFF. CDR3 in DNA: TGTGCCAGTAGTAATATTAGCTTGGTTTGGGAGCAGTTCTTC.